This T cell receptor beta chain was sequenced for a study of blood T cell repertoires in COVID-19. Study overall: Donors in the United States, Italy and Spain gave samples during acute or convalescent COVID-19. Sample material is recorded as cDNA or gDNA derived from T cells, B-cell-depleted T cells, or PBMCs.

As originally analysed: Reference gene primer amplification gave nucleated cell count estimates. The repertoire was sequenced with immunoSEQ multiplex PCR; TCRdb's copy has only in-frame clones and lacks some. The D gene and trimming were derived from the DNA, and the V and J assignments and clone size from that table. The table records around 97,000 clones, 70% to 85% of them present only once. Per germline, CDR1 SGHVS and CDR2 FQNEAQ. The CDR3 is 17 amino acids. V trimming: 4 bases; J trimming: 2 bases; junction bases outside the gene matches: 8. This clonotype originated in a man between 65 and 85 years old with acute or convalescent COVID-19. J is TRBJ1-4 and V is TRBV7-8, with TRBD1 matching 9 bases. Input material: peripheral blood. In nucleotides, the CDR3 is TGTGCCAGCAGCTCGTCCCGGGACAGGGCCACTAATGAAAAACTGTTTTTT. Its protein product is CASSSSRDRATNEKLFF.